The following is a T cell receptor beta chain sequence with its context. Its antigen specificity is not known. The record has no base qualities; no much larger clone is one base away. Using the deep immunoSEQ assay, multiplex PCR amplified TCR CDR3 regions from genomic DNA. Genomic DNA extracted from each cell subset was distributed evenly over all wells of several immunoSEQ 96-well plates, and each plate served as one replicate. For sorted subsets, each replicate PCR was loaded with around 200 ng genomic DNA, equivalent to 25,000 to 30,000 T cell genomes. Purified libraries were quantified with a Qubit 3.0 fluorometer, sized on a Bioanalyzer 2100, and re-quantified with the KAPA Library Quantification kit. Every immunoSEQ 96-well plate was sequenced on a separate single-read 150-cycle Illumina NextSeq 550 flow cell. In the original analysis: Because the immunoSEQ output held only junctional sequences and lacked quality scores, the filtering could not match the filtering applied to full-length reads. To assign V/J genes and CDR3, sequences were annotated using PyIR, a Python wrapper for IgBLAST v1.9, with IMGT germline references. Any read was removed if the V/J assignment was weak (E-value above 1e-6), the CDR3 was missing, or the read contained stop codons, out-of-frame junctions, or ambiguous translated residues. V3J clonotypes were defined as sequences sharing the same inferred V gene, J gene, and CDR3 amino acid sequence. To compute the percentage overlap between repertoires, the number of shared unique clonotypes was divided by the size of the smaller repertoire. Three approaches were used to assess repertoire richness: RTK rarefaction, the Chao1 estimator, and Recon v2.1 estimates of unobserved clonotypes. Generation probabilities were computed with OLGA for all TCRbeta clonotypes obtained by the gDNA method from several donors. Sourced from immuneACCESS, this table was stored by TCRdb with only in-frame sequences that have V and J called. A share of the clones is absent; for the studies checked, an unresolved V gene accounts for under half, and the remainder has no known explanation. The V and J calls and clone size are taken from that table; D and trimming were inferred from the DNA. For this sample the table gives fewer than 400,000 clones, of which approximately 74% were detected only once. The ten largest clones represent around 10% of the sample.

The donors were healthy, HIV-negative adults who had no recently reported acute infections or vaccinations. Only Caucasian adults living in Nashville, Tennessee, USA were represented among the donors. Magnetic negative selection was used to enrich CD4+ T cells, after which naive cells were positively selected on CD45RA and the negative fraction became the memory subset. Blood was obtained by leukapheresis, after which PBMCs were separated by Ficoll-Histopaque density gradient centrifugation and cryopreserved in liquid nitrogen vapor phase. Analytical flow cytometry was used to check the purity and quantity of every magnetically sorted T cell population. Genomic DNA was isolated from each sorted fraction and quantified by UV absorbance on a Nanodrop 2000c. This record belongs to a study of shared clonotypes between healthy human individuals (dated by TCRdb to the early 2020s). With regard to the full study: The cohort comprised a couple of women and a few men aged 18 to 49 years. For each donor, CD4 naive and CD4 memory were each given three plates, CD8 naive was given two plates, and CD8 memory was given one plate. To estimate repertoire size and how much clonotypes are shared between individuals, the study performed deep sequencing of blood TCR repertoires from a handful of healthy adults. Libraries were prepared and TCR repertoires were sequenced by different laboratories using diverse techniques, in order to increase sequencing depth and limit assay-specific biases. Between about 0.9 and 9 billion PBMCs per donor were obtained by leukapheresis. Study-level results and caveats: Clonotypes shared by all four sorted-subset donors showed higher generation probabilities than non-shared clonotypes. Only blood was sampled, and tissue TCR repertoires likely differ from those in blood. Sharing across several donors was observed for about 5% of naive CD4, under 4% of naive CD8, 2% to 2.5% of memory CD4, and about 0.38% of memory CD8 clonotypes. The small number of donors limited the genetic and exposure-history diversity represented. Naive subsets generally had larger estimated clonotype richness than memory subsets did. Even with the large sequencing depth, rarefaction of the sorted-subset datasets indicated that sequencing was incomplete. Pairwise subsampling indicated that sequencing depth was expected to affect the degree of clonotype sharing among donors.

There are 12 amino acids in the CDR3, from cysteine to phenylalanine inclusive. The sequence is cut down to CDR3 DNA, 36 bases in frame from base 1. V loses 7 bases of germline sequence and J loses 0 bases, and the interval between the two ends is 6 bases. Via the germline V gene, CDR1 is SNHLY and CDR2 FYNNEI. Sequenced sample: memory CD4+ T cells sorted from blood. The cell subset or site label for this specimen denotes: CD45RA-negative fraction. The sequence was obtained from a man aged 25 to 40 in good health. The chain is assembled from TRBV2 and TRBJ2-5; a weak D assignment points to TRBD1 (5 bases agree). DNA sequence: TGTGCCAGCACAGGGAACCAAGAGACCCAGTACTTC. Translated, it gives CASTGNQETQYF.